Following are 24 T cell receptor beta chains from one sample sequenced in a study of CXCR3-negative and CXCR3-positive naive CD8 T cells. UMI-tagged TRB cDNA libraries were built via 5' RACE. No DNA is given; TCRdb re-called the 5' RACE reads and lists each CDR3 protein once. Its clone listing holds about 41,000 distinct CDR3 sequences. Sequenced sample: naive CXCR3- CD8+ T cells from blood. The subset is: CD45RO-CCR7+CD27+CD95- naive CD8+ T cells lacking CXCR3 (TNR3-). The receptor set was obtained from a human donor in good health. Some clones in this sample may be carry-over from other donors' samples.

This chain connects TRBV11-2 to TRBJ2-5. Germline V lookup: CDR1 SGHAT, CDR2 FQNNGV. The CDR3 spans 13 residues. The CDR3 sequence is CASSLVQFGTQYF.

V gene TRBV10-3 combines with J gene TRBJ2-7. The CDR3 sequence is 15 residues long. Germline CDR1 ENHRY, CDR2 SYGVKD. CDR3: CAISDLRPSSYEQYF.

The chain couples TRBV7-9 to TRBJ2-7. This CDR3 is 11 amino acids long. In germline, CDR1 is SEHNR, CDR2 FQNEAQ (reference sequence). CDR3 residues: CASSLVGEQYF.

The genes are TRBV6-6 and TRBJ1-5. Germline V gene data show CDR1 as MNHNY and CDR2 as SVGAGI (reference sequence). There are 16 residues in the CDR3. The CDR3 protein is CASSYANSFSNQPQHF.

Judged by frequency, this clonotype is medium-sized (0.01 to 0.1%). CDR3 sequence reads: CASSYLRDRRTKAFF. This rearrangement joins TRBV6-2 or TRBV6-3 to TRBJ1-1; absent DNA, TCRdb's TRBD1 call cannot be checked. CDR3 length: 15 amino acids. Germline lookup yields CDR1 MNHEY and CDR2 SVGEGT.

The chain combines TRBV15 with TRBJ1-6. Per germline, CDR1 LNHNV and CDR2 YYDKDF (reference sequence). The CDR3 is made up of 15 amino acids. CDR3 amino acids: CATSVGVEGFSPLHF. The variable domain in full, with the rest retrieved from reference TRBV15 and TRBJ1-6, is DAMVIQNPRYQVTQFGKPVTLSCSQTLNHNVMYWYQQKSSQAPKLLFHYYDKDFNNEADTPDNFQSRRPNTSFCFLDIRSPGLGDTAMYLCATSVGVEGFSPLHFGNGTRLTVT.

The chain joins TRBV7-2 to TRBJ2-1. Germline-derived CDR1 and CDR2 are SGHTA and FQGNSA. The CDR3 extends over 17 amino acids. CDR3 amino acids: CASSLATAKMSYNEQFF.

The chain carries TRBV29-1 and TRBJ2-1; TCRdb's D gene call, TRBD1, goes unchecked for lack of DNA. Germline V gives CDR1 SQVTM, CDR2 ANQGSEA. This CDR3 has 12 residues. This chain's CDR3 is CSVEERGYEQFF.

The rearrangement links TRBV20-1 to TRBJ2-7; without DNA, the TCRdb call of TRBD2 cannot be checked. CDR3 length: 16 residues. The germline CDR1 and CDR2 sequences are DFQATT and SNEGSKA (reference sequence). CDR3 amino acids: CSASPLLAGGTYEQYF.

J is TRBJ2-1 and V is TRBV28; there is no DNA to check the TCRdb D call of TRBD1. CDR3 length: 14 residues. Germline V gives CDR1 MDHEN, CDR2 SYDVKM. The CDR3 reads CASSPDTGSHEQFF.

The V and J genes are TRBV7-9 and TRBJ1-2. Germline CDR1 reads SEHNR; CDR2 reads FQNEAQ (reference sequence). The CDR3 consists of 15 residues. This CDR3 is CASSSRQAPGYGYTF.

The genes are TRBV7-2 and TRBJ2-5; TCRdb calls TRBD2, which cannot be checked without DNA. CDR1 SGHTA and CDR2 FQGNSA come from the germline V gene. The CDR3 is 14 residues long. The CDR3 loop is CASSAPGSRETQYF.

The chain joins TRBV6-5 to TRBJ2-7; TCRdb indicates TRBD2, and absent DNA this call remains unverified. CDR1 and CDR2 from the germline V gene are MNHEY and SVGAGI. The CDR3 length is 15 residues. This CDR3 is CASSYHREVSYEQYF.

This chain's CDR3 is CSANPGTADTEAFF. V usage is TRBV29-1 and J usage is TRBJ1-1. The CDR3 loop spans 14 amino acids. The germline V gene encodes CDR1 SQVTM and CDR2 ANQGSEA.

The chain combines TRBV20-1 with TRBJ2-3; TCRdb selects TRBD2, and the lack of DNA leaves this call unchecked. Germline loops: CDR1 DFQATT, CDR2 SNEGSKA (reference sequence). CDR3 length: 16 amino acids. CDR3 sequence: CSAIPLAGGPTDTQYF.

The rearrangement uses TRBV13 and TRBJ2-7; TCRdb's assignment of TRBD1 cannot be checked, as there is no DNA. Germline assignment: CDR1 PRHDT and CDR2 FYEKMQ (reference sequence). There are 16 residues in the CDR3. The CDR3 reads CASSFPLDRGAYEQYF.

The chain uses TRBV7-7 and TRBJ2-1; the D gene TCRdb calls, TRBD1, cannot be checked with no DNA. The CDR3 length is 18 residues. Germline V lookup: CDR1 SSHAT, CDR2 FNYEAQ (reference sequence). The CDR3 here is CASSLAGWGNPPDSEQFF.

The genes are TRBV29-1 and TRBJ2-3; the TCRdb D gene call, TRBD2, has no DNA to confirm it. The CDR3 spans 14 residues. Germline values: CDR1 SQVTM, CDR2 ANQGSEA. The CDR3 is CSVWYSDPTDTQYF.

The rearrangement links TRBV7-2 to TRBJ2-7; TCRdb calls TRBD2, which cannot be checked without DNA. Germline-derived CDR1 and CDR2 are SGHTA and FQGNSA. The CDR3 contains 17 residues. The CDR3 sequence: CASSLEPSGSTVAEQYF.

The rearrangement uses TRBV19 and TRBJ2-7; with no DNA, the TCRdb D assignment of TRBD2 cannot be verified. Germline V lookup: CDR1 LNHDA, CDR2 SQIVND (reference sequence). The CDR3 totals 14 residues. The CDR3 sequence is CASIGTSGDNEQYF. The complete variable domain, with remaining parts taken from reference TRBV19 and TRBJ2-7, reads DGGITQSPKYLFRKEGQNVTLSCEQNLNHDAMYWYRQDPGQGLRLIYYSQIVNDFQKGDIAEGYSVSREKKESFPLTVTSAQKNPTAFYLCASIGTSGDNEQYFGPGTRLTVT.

J is TRBJ2-7 and V is TRBV5-1; TCRdb indicates TRBD1, and absent DNA this call remains unverified. The germline V gene encodes CDR1 SGHRS and CDR2 YFSETQ. This CDR3 contains 14 residues. CDR3 amino acids: CASSLVRVTDEQYF. The whole variable domain, remainder taken from reference TRBV5-1 and TRBJ2-7, is KAGVTQTPRYLIKTRGQQVTLSCSPISGHRSVSWYQQTPGQGLQFLFEYFSETQRNKGNFPGRFSGRQFSNSRSEMNVSTLELGDSALYLCASSLVRVTDEQYFGPGTRLTVT.

This chain's CDR3 is CSVGSEVLGVQETQYF. The rearrangement joins TRBV29-1 to TRBJ2-5; absent DNA, TCRdb's TRBD2 call cannot be checked. The germline V gene has CDR1 SQVTM and CDR2 ANQGSEA. The CDR3 runs 16 residues.

The chain employs TRBV5-1 and TRBJ1-2; TCRdb returns TRBD1, unconfirmable since there is no DNA. The CDR3 is 15 residues long. Germline V CDR1 and CDR2: SGHRS, YFSETQ. The CDR3: CASSETGQAFYGYTF.

J is TRBJ2-1 and V is TRBV29-1; TCRdb's D call, TRBD1, is unchecked because there is no DNA. Per germline, CDR1 SQVTM and CDR2 ANQGSEA. The CDR3 is made up of 11 amino acids. The CDR3: CSYRFNNEQFF.